This TCR beta chain was recovered during a study of blood T cell repertoires in COVID-19. For the study at large: From the United States, Italy and Spain came samples of acute and convalescent COVID-19.

Repertoires were generated with immunoSEQ multiplex PCR, while TCRdb's copy carries only in-frame clones and drops some. The data show fewer than 400,000 clones, about 90% seen once. Germline V lookup: CDR1 SGHDN, CDR2 FVKESK. The CDR3 is 16 residues long. Trimming cost V 0 bases and J 11 bases, with 19 bases left between them. The chain carries TRBV14 and TRBJ1-4; D is undetermined. The sequence derives from a woman under 40 with COVID-19, enrolled during active disease. Source material: peripheral blood. CDR3 DNA: TGTGCCAGCAGCCAAGATCGGTTTGGGCAGCCATCCAAACTGTTTTTT. Protein sequence: CASSQDRFGQPSKLFF.